The source of this T cell receptor (beta chain) is a study of blood T cells in healthy people across ages. Study-wide findings and caveats: As age increased, TCR beta diversity per million T cells fell in a roughly linear fashion.

Regarding this clonotype: What it binds is not known. The germline gene is not matched at one end of the junction; a read error may be the cause.

Next came a second PCR, run for roughly 6 to 11 cycles, which used a sample-barcoded 5' primer along with a J-beta primer mix. Each single sample gave us at least 3 million CDR3-containing paired-end reads. Each CDR3 protein gets one entry after TCRdb re-called the 5' RACE reads with MiXCR. The table includes hundreds of thousands of distinct CDR3 sequences, 58% detected once. The sample taken for sequencing was blood. This TCR was recovered from a man aged 55 to 70 in good health.

The CDR3, as DNA: TGTGCCAGCAGCCCACGCGGCAACACAAATACGCAGTATTTT. It codes for CASSPRGNTNTQYF. This sequence joins TRBV3-1 and TRBJ2-3; D is undetermined. Looked up from germline, CDR1 is LGHDT and CDR2 is YNNKEL (reference sequence). The CDR3 covers 14 residues.